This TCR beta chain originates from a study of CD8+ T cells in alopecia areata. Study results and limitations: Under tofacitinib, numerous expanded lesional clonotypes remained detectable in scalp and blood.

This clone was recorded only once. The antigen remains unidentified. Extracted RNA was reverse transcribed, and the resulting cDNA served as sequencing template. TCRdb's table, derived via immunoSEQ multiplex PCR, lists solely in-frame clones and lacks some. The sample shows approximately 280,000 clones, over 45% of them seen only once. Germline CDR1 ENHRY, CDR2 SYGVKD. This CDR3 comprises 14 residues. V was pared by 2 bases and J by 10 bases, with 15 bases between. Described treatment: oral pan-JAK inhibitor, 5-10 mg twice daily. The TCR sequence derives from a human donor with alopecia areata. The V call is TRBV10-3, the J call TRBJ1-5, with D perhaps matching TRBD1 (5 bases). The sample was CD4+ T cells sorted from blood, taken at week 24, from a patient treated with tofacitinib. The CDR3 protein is CAISENGGNSPQHF. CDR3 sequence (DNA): TGTGCCATCAGTGAGAACGGGGGGAATAGTCCCCAGCATTTT.